These 25 T cell receptor beta chains came from one sample sequenced in a study of regulatory T cells in long-lasting Graves disease. Assembly of TCR beta libraries relied on iRepertoire HTBI primers together with Arm-PCR of CDR3 regions. One entry per CDR3 protein, called by TCRdb with MiXCR from the multiplex PCR reads. This sample carries about 470,000 distinct CDR3 sequences, about 15% of them seen once, and the ten largest clones take 16%. Described time point: newly diagnosed GD, antithyroid drugs for less than 3 months. Following extraction of RNA from PBMCs, that RNA was used to make the TCR library. This sample was also put to use in a study of T cells in Graves' hyperthyroidism and ophthalmopathy.

The source was peripheral blood mononuclear cells (PBMCs), collected at new diagnosis, from a patient treated with antithyroid drugs. The receptors were sampled from a woman younger than 45 with Graves disease.

This clonotype was detected ten times or more. The chain carries TRBV3-1 and TRBJ2-7; 8 bases are shared with TRBD2. The CDR3 length is 15 residues. The V gene end was trimmed by 1 base and the J gene end by 2 bases; junction bases not matched to a gene: 4. Germline CDR1 reads LGHDT; CDR2 reads YNNKEL (reference sequence). The CDR3 DNA is TGTGCCAGCAGCCAAGTGTGGCGGGGGGCCTACGAGCAGTACTTC. Translation: CASSQVWRGAYEQYF.

The rearrangement uses TRBV30 and TRBJ1-2, with TRBD1 matching over 9 bases. V lost 3 bases, J lost 7 bases, and 6 bases stayed unmatched. CDR3 size: 13 residues. Germline CDR1 is GTSNPN and CDR2 is SVGIG (reference sequence). DNA of the CDR3: TGTGCCTGGAGCGGACAGGGGTCTGTTGGCTACACCTTC. It is translated as CAWSGQGSVGYTF.

This clonotype showed up just a few times. The chain combines TRBV7-9 with TRBJ1-5; maybe TRBD1 (6 bases). Trimming took 0 bases from V and 3 from J, leaving 9 bases between them. Germline values: CDR1 SEHNR, CDR2 FQNEAQ (reference sequence). The CDR3 runs to 15 residues. This CDR3 reads CASSLAAGDNQPQHF. The CDR3 nucleotides read TGTGCCAGCAGCTTAGCGGCAGGGGACAATCAGCCCCAGCATTTT.

The chain carries TRBV19 and TRBJ1-2; tentatively, D is TRBD1 (5 bases). CDR3 length equals 14 residues. The V and J ends lost 0 bases and 5 bases respectively, with 10 bases between them. The germline V gene has CDR1 LNHDA and CDR2 SQIVND (reference sequence). The CDR3 protein is CASSIDRAGYGYTF. The CDR3 coding sequence is TGTGCCAGTAGTATAGACAGGGCCGGGTATGGCTACACCTTC.

This chain connects TRBV29-1 to TRBJ2-7; D might be TRBD1 or TRBD2, each matching 5 bases. V lost 4 bases and J 0 bases, leaving 19 bases between the germline ends. The germline V gene has CDR1 SQVTM and CDR2 ANQGSEA. The length of the CDR3 is 16 residues. CDR3 sequence: CSVVGDGASSSYEQYF. CDR3 sequence (DNA): TGCAGCGTTGTAGGAGACGGGGCGTCCAGCTCCTACGAGCAGTACTTC.

This chain uses TRBV29-1 with TRBJ1-1, with D tentatively TRBD1 (5 bases). This CDR3 contains 14 residues. Germline lookup yields CDR1 SQVTM and CDR2 ANQGSEA. The germline V and J ends were trimmed by 7 bases and 2 bases, with 17 bases remaining between them. In DNA form, the CDR3 reads TGCAGCGAAGGCCCGGGGCACCCTAACACTGAAGCTTTCTTT. This sequence encodes CSEGPGHPNTEAFF.

This clonotype was observed a handful of times. The chain joins TRBV6-2 or TRBV6-3 to TRBJ2-2; 7 bases map to TRBD1. Losses at the gene ends were 5 bases for V and 1 base for J; bases not matched to a gene: 7. The CDR3 runs 16 residues. CDR1 MNHEY and CDR2 SVGEGT come from the germline V gene. In DNA, the CDR3 is TGTGCCAGCAGTGGGGGACAGCCATTGAACACCGGGGAGCTGTTTTTT. As protein: CASSGGQPLNTGELFF.

V usage is TRBV10-3 and J usage is TRBJ2-3, with D uncertain. The V gene's germline CDR1 is ENHRY and CDR2 SYGVKD. The CDR3 has 12 residues. The germline V and J ends were trimmed by 7 bases and 3 bases, with 8 bases remaining between them. As DNA, the CDR3 is TGTGCCATCAACGAAGGGACAGATACGCAGTATTTT. Translating it yields CAINEGTDTQYF.

Ten or more counts support this clonotype. This chain uses TRBV28 with TRBJ2-3; 8 bases are a match to TRBD1. Germline assignment: CDR1 MDHEN and CDR2 SYDVKM. The CDR3 totals 10 residues. Unmatched junction bases numbered 3, after V lost 9 bases and J lost 10 bases. The CDR3 here is CARIQGAQYF. As DNA, the CDR3 is TGTGCCAGGATACAGGGGGCGCAGTATTTT.

This clonotype was picked up many times. The chain couples TRBV7-8 to TRBJ1-3; D ambiguous. Germline V gene data show CDR1 as SGHVS and CDR2 as FQNEAQ. The V end was cut by 1 base, the J end by 0 bases, with 10 bases between. The CDR3 has 16 amino acids. CDR3 in DNA: TGTGCCAGCAGCTTAGTGGCAGGCACCTCTGGAAACACCATATATTTT. It translates to CASSLVAGTSGNTIYF.

V usage is TRBV12-3 or TRBV12-4 and J usage is TRBJ2-2; 12 positions match TRBD1. V shed 4 bases, J shed 5 bases, and the junction held 5 bases outside the gene matches. This CDR3 is 16 amino acids long. The CDR3 DNA reads TGTGCCAGCAGTTGGGACAGGGGGCATTTGACCGGGGAGCTGTTTTTT. Translated: CASSWDRGHLTGELFF.

This clonotype occurred many times. V usage is TRBV12-3 or TRBV12-4 and J usage is TRBJ2-7; TRBD1 matches 9 bases. This CDR3 is built from 15 residues. The V segment lost 5 bases and the J segment 6 bases; nucleotides outside the gene matches: 11. The DNA of the CDR3 is TGTGCCAGCAGTCCTAGGCCGGGACAGGGAGGCGAGCAGTACTTC. Its translation is CASSPRPGQGGEQYF.

This clonotype was counted many times. The chain uses TRBV7-9 and TRBJ2-7; 8 bases agree with TRBD1. CDR3 size: 13 residues. V gave up 5 bases and J gave up 5 bases; unmatched junction bases: 5. The germline gives CDR1 SEHNR, CDR2 FQNEAQ (reference sequence). CDR3 in DNA: TGTGCCAGCAGCCAAACAGGGGGAAACGAGCAGTACTTC. It codes for CASSQTGGNEQYF.

This clonotype occurred a few times. Here the CDR3 DNA reads TGCAGTGCTAGAGCCAGGGGATTCGGAACCGGGGAGCTGTTTTTT. Translated, it gives CSARARGFGTGELFF. The chain has TRBV20-1 and TRBJ2-2; maybe TRBD1 (6 bases). The CDR3 loop spans 15 amino acids. Germline loops: CDR1 DFQATT, CDR2 SNEGSKA (reference sequence). Trimming removed 1 base from V and 5 bases from J, with 14 bases in between.

In this sample, this clonotype turned up many times. The V gene is TRBV29-1, the J gene TRBJ2-4; 8 bases align to TRBD1. CDR1 is SQVTM and CDR2 is ANQGSEA in the germline V gene. With V trimmed by 7 bases and J by 7 bases, 3 bases remained unmatched. This CDR3 has 11 amino acids. As DNA, the CDR3 is TGCAGCGCCGGACAGGGTAACATTCAGTACTTC. Protein product: CSAGQGNIQYF.

This clonotype was detected ten times or more. CDR3 in amino acids: CASSYSPGQGQETQYF. CDR3 bases: TGTGCCAGCAGTTACTCGCCGGGACAGGGCCAAGAGACCCAGTACTTC. The chain links TRBV6-5 to TRBJ2-5; TRBD1 agrees at 9 bases. Germline V lookup: CDR1 MNHEY, CDR2 SVGAGI. The V and J ends lost 0 bases and 1 base, in that order; junction bases with no gene match: 3. The CDR3 runs 16 residues.

This clonotype was observed a handful of times. This chain joins TRBV19 and TRBJ1-1; 8 bases line up with TRBD1. Per the germline V gene, CDR1 is LNHDA and CDR2 is SQIVND (reference sequence). The CDR3 runs 16 residues. Germline trimming cut 3 bases from V and 1 base from J; bases unmatched to any gene: 7. The CDR3 loop is CASSMRTGRGNTEAFF. The CDR3 DNA is TGTGCCAGTAGTATGAGGACAGGGAGGGGGAACACTGAAGCTTTCTTT.

This clonotype was counted ten times or more. The genes are TRBV6-4 and TRBJ2-1; 12 bases are a match to TRBD2. CDR3 size: 15 residues. The germline CDR1 and CDR2 sequences are MRHNA and SNTAGT. J lost 6 bases, V lost 2 bases, and 2 bases had no gene match. The CDR3 bases are TGTGCCAGCAGTGACGAGACTAGCGGGAGCAATGAGCAGTTCTTC. It encodes CASSDETSGSNEQFF.

This clonotype appeared many times. J is TRBJ2-7 and V is TRBV20-1, with 10 bases fitting TRBD1. There are 15 residues in the CDR3. Unmatched junction bases numbered 10, after V lost 5 bases and J lost 3 bases. Germline CDR1 is DFQATT and CDR2 is SNEGSKA (reference sequence). The CDR3 bases are TGCAGTGCTTCGGGGACAGGGGTTAGTAACTACGAGCAGTACTTC. Its translation: CSASGTGVSNYEQYF.

This clonotype appeared many times. The chain employs TRBV11-3 and TRBJ2-1; no definite D call. CDR3 size: 14 residues. Germline CDR1 is SGHNT and CDR2 is YENEEA. Deletions cut 1 base from V and 9 bases from J, with 13 bases between. CDR3 protein: CASSLARRLREQFF. The DNA for the CDR3 is TGTGCCAGCAGCTTAGCGCGACGGCTCCGTGAGCAGTTCTTC.

This clonotype was seen more than once but under ten times. This chain uses TRBV30 with TRBJ2-7, with D tentatively TRBD1 (6 bases). This CDR3 has 14 residues. Germline-derived CDR1 and CDR2 are GTSNPN and SVGIG (reference sequence). V lost 4 bases and J 7 bases, leaving 20 bases between the germline ends. CDR3 in DNA: TGTGCCTGGACCCCCGGGACAAGGGGCTTGGAGCAGTACTTC. Its translation is CAWTPGTRGLEQYF.

At least ten counts were recorded for this clonotype. The V call is TRBV6-4, the J call TRBJ1-1; tentatively, D is TRBD1 (6 bases). Germline assignment: CDR1 MRHNA and CDR2 SNTAGT. V was clipped by 5 bases and J by 4 bases, with 14 bases between them. The CDR3 spans 14 residues. The CDR3, as DNA: TGTGCCAGCAGTACAGACAGGCGGAGCACTGAAGCTTTCTTT. Its protein is CASSTDRRSTEAFF.

This clonotype has just a few counts. The chain carries TRBV29-1 and TRBJ1-1, with 10 bases fitting TRBD1. The CDR3 extends over 18 amino acids. Germline V CDR1 and CDR2: SQVTM, ANQGSEA. V lost 6 bases and J lost 1; bases outside the gene matches: 17. This CDR3 reads CSVISGTGATPGNTEAFF. The CDR3 DNA reads TGCAGCGTAATCTCCGGGACAGGGGCCACACCTGGGAACACTGAAGCTTTCTTT.

This clonotype has a count of ten or more. The chain joins TRBV6-5 to TRBJ2-5, with D possibly matching TRBD1 (6 bases). Germline CDR1 and CDR2: MNHEY and SVGAGI. The CDR3 is made up of 13 amino acids. The V end lost 2 bases, the J end lost 3 bases, and 7 bases lay between the germline ends. The CDR3 DNA sequence: TGTGCCAGCAGTTACGGGACAAAAGAGACCCAGTACTTC. Translated, it gives CASSYGTKETQYF.

This clonotype showed up many times. The V call is TRBV20-1, the J call TRBJ2-7; D is possibly TRBD1 (6 bases). Germline CDR1 DFQATT, CDR2 SNEGSKA (reference sequence). The CDR3 consists of 13 residues. Trimming left V 5 bases short and J 2 bases short, with 13 bases between. CDR3 region: CSASLQGPYEQYF. Here the CDR3 DNA reads TGCAGTGCTTCTCTACAGGGACCCTACGAGCAGTACTTC.